The 16 T cell receptor beta chains given below trace back to one sample, sequenced in a study of neoadjuvant anti-PD-1 for oral cavity cancer. Only in-frame clones appear in the TCRdb table, and some are missing; sequencing was by immunoSEQ multiplex PCR. The sample records over 7,000 clones, around two thirds being singletons. As to time point: after neoadjuvant nivolumab, at surgical resection. The source was PBMCs, collected after nivolumab (anti-PD-1) treatment. The receptors derive from a person between 35 and 79 years old with oral cavity squamous cell carcinoma.

The CDR3 coding sequence is TGTGCCAGCAGCTTACAGGGGGGGCAGTTCTTC. Translated: CASSLQGGQFF. The chain is built from TRBV5-4 and TRBJ2-1, with 8 bases lining up with TRBD1. The CDR3 runs 11 residues. The ends lost 2 bases at V and 12 bases at J; junction bases unmatched: 1. The germline CDR1 and CDR2 sequences are SGHNT and YYREEE (reference sequence).

The chain couples TRBV27 to TRBJ2-7; 7 nucleotides line up with TRBD2. Germline values: CDR1 MNHEY, CDR2 SMNVEV (reference sequence). This CDR3 is built from 15 residues. The junction had 6 bases not matched to a gene; V was cut back by 2 bases and J by 2 bases. CDR3 in DNA: TGTGCCAGCAGTTTAGCGGACGGGGGGACCTACGAGCAGTACTTC. Encoded protein: CASSLADGGTYEQYF.

The V and J genes are TRBV7-2 and TRBJ1-2; TRBD1 aligns across 8 bases. Trimming removed 4 bases from V and 6 bases from J; junction bases left unmatched: 10. Germline CDR1 and CDR2: SGHTA and FQGNSA. This CDR3 has 15 residues. The CDR3: CASSSEGQAWDGYTF. CDR3 sequence (DNA): TGTGCCAGCAGCTCCGAGGGACAGGCGTGGGATGGCTACACCTTC.

Worth noting for this clone: Its ends do not fully match the called genes, so a read error is possible. The J gene is TRBJ2-2, the V gene TRBV11-2; 7 bases map to TRBD2. Per the germline V gene, CDR1 is SGHAT and CDR2 is FQNNGV. The CDR3 has 14 amino acids. In nucleotides, the CDR3 is TGTGCCAGCAGCTTCGGGGGGAACGCCGGGGAGCTGTTTTTT. Translation: CASSFGGNAGELFF.

A few counts support this clone. The chain combines TRBV4-1 with TRBJ1-4, with D uncertain. CDR1 MGHRA and CDR2 YSYEKL come from the germline V gene. Between the trimmed V and J ends, which lost 4 bases and 2 bases, there was a span of 11 bases. The CDR3 contains 15 residues. CDR3 coding DNA: TGCGCCAGCAGCCCTCCGGGAGTTACTAATGAAAAACTGTTTTTT. Protein sequence: CASSPPGVTNEKLFF.

V usage is TRBV5-6 and J usage is TRBJ1-2; D unclear. In germline, CDR1 is SGHDT, CDR2 YYEEEE. The CDR3 covers 11 residues. V was cut by 3 bases and J by 5 bases, with 5 bases left in between. The CDR3 DNA reads TGTGCCAGCAGCTCTAGATATGGCTACACCTTC. Its translation is CASSSRYGYTF.

The J gene is TRBJ2-3, the V gene TRBV7-8; 13 nucleotides agree with TRBD2. The CDR3 totals 16 residues. The ends lost 6 bases at V and 3 bases at J; junction bases unmatched: 6. The V gene's germline CDR1 is SGHVS and CDR2 FQNEAQ. DNA of the CDR3: TGTGCCAGCAGTTCACGACTAGCGGGAGGAACAGATACGCAGTATTTT. The encoded protein is CASSSRLAGGTDTQYF.

This clone was detected only a few times. The rearrangement uses TRBV6-5 and TRBJ2-6, with a tentative D call TRBD2 (6 bases). The CDR3 extends over 15 amino acids. CDR1 MNHEY and CDR2 SVGAGI come from the germline V gene. The V end was cut by 8 bases, the J end by 0 bases, with 11 bases between. The CDR3 nucleotides are TGTGCCAGCCGGGACTCCAGCTCTGGGGCCAACGTCCTGACTTTC. As protein: CASRDSSSGANVLTF.

The genes are TRBV6-1 and TRBJ2-1; D possibly corresponds to TRBD2 (7 bases). Trimming removed 4 bases at V and 3 bases at J, with 16 bases between. Per germline, CDR1 MNHNS and CDR2 SASEGT. The CDR3 runs 16 residues. The CDR3, as DNA: TGTGCCAGCAGTGCCGTCGGCGGGGGACACTACAATGAGCAGTTCTTC. It specifies CASSAVGGGHYNEQFF.

The chain has TRBV11-2 and TRBJ1-1; D is ambiguous. The CDR3 is made up of 13 amino acids. The germline gives CDR1 SGHAT, CDR2 FQNNGV. The V end was cut by 0 bases, the J end by 6 bases, with 8 bases between. This CDR3 reads CASSLDRAAEAFF. The CDR3 bases are TGTGCCAGCAGCTTAGATAGGGCGGCTGAAGCTTTCTTT.

J is TRBJ2-2 and V is TRBV7-3; no reliable D call. Germline lookup yields CDR1 SGHTA and CDR2 FQGTGA. The CDR3 is 16 amino acids. V was pared by 4 bases and J by 0 bases, with 12 bases between. CDR3 sequence (DNA): TGTGCCAGCAGCTCCACCCCTTCCGCGAACACCGGGGAGCTGTTTTTT. Translating it yields CASSSTPSANTGELFF. The entire variable domain, with the rest obtained from reference TRBV7-3 and TRBJ2-2, is as follows: GAGVSQTPSNKVTEKGKYVELRCDPISGHTALYWYRQSLGQGPEFLIYFQGTGAADDSGLPNDRFFAVRPEGSVSTLKIQRTERGDSAVYLCASSSTPSANTGELFFGEGSRLTVL.

The chain is built from TRBV10-3 and TRBJ2-3; 12 bases map to TRBD2. J lost 4 bases, V lost 11 bases, and 10 bases had no gene match. The germline V gene encodes CDR1 ENHRY and CDR2 SYGVKD. The CDR3 contains 15 residues. CDR3 region: CASGEPSGGADTQYF. The CDR3 DNA sequence: TGTGCCTCCGGGGAGCCTAGCGGGGGGGCAGATACGCAGTATTTT.

The chain is built from TRBV6-5 and TRBJ2-1; the match to TRBD1 covers 7 bases. The germline V gene encodes CDR1 MNHEY and CDR2 SVGAGI. V dropped 6 bases and J dropped 4; count of bases not matched to a gene: 9. The CDR3 extends over 15 amino acids. Here the CDR3 reads CASRVTGQSYNEQFF. Here the CDR3 DNA reads TGTGCCAGCAGAGTCACGGGACAGAGTTACAATGAGCAGTTCTTC.

The sample holds a few counts of this clone. The V and J genes are TRBV27 and TRBJ2-7; 9 bases are shared with TRBD1. Germline lookup yields CDR1 MNHEY and CDR2 SMNVEV (reference sequence). This CDR3 spans 13 amino acids. V trimming: 5 bases; J trimming: 12 bases; junction bases outside the gene matches: 11. The CDR3 sequence is CASSMGQGLPPYF. As DNA, the CDR3 is TGTGCCAGCAGTATGGGACAGGGTCTTCCACCGTACTTC.

J is TRBJ2-4 and V is TRBV4-1; D remains ambiguous. The V gene lost 0 bases and the J gene lost 7 bases, with 10 bases spanning the gap. The CDR3 is made up of 14 amino acids. Germline V lookup: CDR1 MGHRA, CDR2 YSYEKL. In nucleotides, the CDR3 is TGCGCCAGCAGCCAAGATAGCCCTGGTAACATTCAGTACTTC. The encoded protein is CASSQDSPGNIQYF.

The V call is TRBV6-1, the J call TRBJ1-5; no clear D. Trimming shortened V by 6 bases and J by 4 bases, and 13 bases separated the two germline ends. Germline CDR1 reads MNHNS; CDR2 reads SASEGT. This CDR3 comprises 14 residues. This CDR3 reads CASRIHWGNQPQHF. In nucleotides, the CDR3 is TGTGCCAGCAGGATACACTGGGGTAATCAGCCCCAGCATTTT.